The 7 T cell receptor beta chains below all came from one sample that was sequenced in a study of patients and donors after allogeneic stem cell transplantation. One entry per CDR3 protein results from TCRdb running MiXCR on the RT-PCR reads. The top ten clones hold roughly 6.4% of a sample with about a million distinct CDR3 sequences, under 20% of them seen once. Sequenced: blood, either unsorted or a sorted T cell fraction (not recorded which). The source is a human donor who was either an allogeneic HSCT recipient or a stem cell or donor lymphocyte infusion donor (not recorded which). It is not recorded whose cells these are; they may come from a transplant donor.

This clonotype has more than one count but fewer than ten. The V gene is TRBV7-3, the J gene TRBJ2-1, with no clear D. V lost 5 bases and J 0 bases, leaving 11 bases between the germline ends. The CDR3 totals 15 residues. Germline values: CDR1 SGHTA, CDR2 FQGTGA. For the CDR3, the DNA is TGTGCCAGCAGCGGACCCAAGAGCTCCTACAATGAGCAGTTCTTC. As protein: CASSGPKSSYNEQFF. Filled out from reference TRBV7-3 and TRBJ2-1, the complete variable domain reads GAGVSQTPSNKVTEKGKYVELRCDPISGHTALYWYRQSLGQGPEFLIYFQGTGAADDSGLPNDRFFAVRPEGSVSTLKIQRTERGDSAVYLCASSGPKSSYNEQFFGPGTRLTVL.

This clonotype has only a few counts. The chain combines TRBV9 with TRBJ1-3, with D tentatively TRBD1 (5 bases). The ends were cut back, 0 bases at V and 7 bases at J, with 17 bases in the middle. The CDR3 is 16 amino acids. In germline, CDR1 is SGDLS, CDR2 YYNGEE. This CDR3 is CASSVDLWGNRNTIYF. In DNA form, the CDR3 reads TGTGCCAGCAGCGTAGATCTATGGGGAAACAGGAACACCATATATTTT.

This clonotype was observed a few times. This rearrangement joins TRBV9 to TRBJ2-1; no clear D gene. Germline values: CDR1 SGDLS, CDR2 YYNGEE. The CDR3 contains 16 residues. Deletions cut 0 bases from V and 0 bases from J, with 10 bases between. The CDR3 region has the DNA TGTGCCAGCAGCGTAGGACCGGGTAGCTCCTACAATGAGCAGTTCTTC. It codes for CASSVGPGSSYNEQFF.

The chain combines TRBV18 with TRBJ1-5; D ambiguous. V was clipped by 3 bases and J by 3 bases, with 12 bases between them. Per the germline V gene, CDR1 is KGHSH and CDR2 is LQKENI. The length of the CDR3 is 15 residues. In DNA, the CDR3 is TGTGCCAGCTCACCCGTGGTAGGTTACAATCAGCCCCAGCATTTT. Protein: CASSPVVGYNQPQHF.

A few counts support this clonotype. The chain couples TRBV10-3 to TRBJ2-7; D gene ambiguous. CDR3 length: 15 residues. Per germline, CDR1 ENHRY and CDR2 SYGVKD. V was trimmed by 3 bases and J by 0 bases, leaving 12 bases between them. The CDR3 loop reads CAISDASAGSYEQYF. CDR3 sequence (DNA): TGTGCCATCAGTGACGCTAGTGCCGGCTCCTACGAGCAGTACTTC.

This clonotype was observed a few times. The V and J genes are TRBV6-1 and TRBJ1-6, with a possible D match to TRBD1 (5 bases). The CDR3 is 14 residues long. V was cut by 2 bases and J by 8 bases, with 10 bases left in between. Germline V gives CDR1 MNHNS, CDR2 SASEGT. The CDR3 region has the DNA TGTGCCAGCAGTGAACAGGGCGCCGATTCACCCCTCCACTTT. Translation: CASSEQGADSPLHF.

A few counts support this clonotype. This sequence joins TRBV11-2 and TRBJ2-1; D might be TRBD1 (6 bases). V was trimmed by 7 bases and J by 7 bases, leaving 17 bases between them. This CDR3 has 14 residues. Germline lookup yields CDR1 SGHAT and CDR2 FQNNGV. The CDR3 sequence is CASTKQGPQNEQFF. The CDR3 DNA reads TGTGCCAGCACCAAGCAGGGGCCTCAGAATGAGCAGTTCTTC.